The 30 T cell receptor beta chains below come from one sample, sequenced in a study of T cells after yellow fever vaccination. A single record per CDR3 protein comes from TCRdb applying MiXCR to the 5' RACE reads. The sample lists some 390,000 distinct CDR3 sequences; about 19% were seen once. The sequences come from PBMCs, collected before the yellow fever booster vaccination. These receptors were collected from a man aged 18 to 30 who received the YFV17D yellow fever vaccine.

This clonotype was seen only a few times. The chain is built from TRBV10-3 and TRBJ2-5; no clear D gene. Trimming shortened V by 3 bases and J by 2 bases, and 7 bases separated the two germline ends. Germline values: CDR1 ENHRY, CDR2 SYGVKD. This CDR3 is 13 amino acids long. The CDR3 protein is CAISDAEQETQYF. The CDR3 nucleotides are TGTGCCATCAGTGACGCAGAACAAGAGACCCAGTACTTC.

This sequence joins TRBV4-1 and TRBJ1-3; D is unresolved. Trimming left V 1 base short and J 0 bases short, with 10 bases between. This CDR3 has 16 amino acids. Per the germline V gene, CDR1 is MGHRA and CDR2 is YSYEKL. CDR3 in DNA: TGCGCCAGCAGCCAAGGGTACCTAATCTCTGGAAACACCATATATTTT. It codes for CASSQGYLISGNTIYF.

This clonotype was detected only a few times. The V call is TRBV9, the J call TRBJ2-1; D is unresolved. CDR3 length: 14 residues. The germline V gene has CDR1 SGDLS and CDR2 YYNGEE. Trimming removed 0 bases from V and 4 bases from J, with 8 bases in between. The CDR3 loop reads CASSVELGYNEQFF. The CDR3 bases are TGTGCCAGCAGCGTAGAACTGGGGTACAATGAGCAGTTCTTC.

Only a few counts were recorded for this clonotype. The chain recombines TRBV7-2 with TRBJ2-3, with D tentatively TRBD1 or TRBD2 (7 bases each). This CDR3 region has 15 residues. CDR1 SGHTA and CDR2 FQGNSA come from the germline V gene. V was pared by 3 bases and J by 4 bases, with 14 bases between. Here the CDR3 DNA reads TGTGCCAGCAGCTTGACAGGGAGGGTCGCAGATACGCAGTATTTT. Translating gives CASSLTGRVADTQYF.

This clonotype was seen only a few times. This chain connects TRBV4-3 to TRBJ2-3; D unresolved. V was pared by 0 bases and J by 6 bases, with 7 bases between. Germline loops: CDR1 LGHNA, CDR2 YSLEER. The CDR3 length is 13 residues. CDR3 sequence reads: CASSQETWDTQYF. The CDR3 nucleotides are TGCGCCAGCAGCCAAGAAACGTGGGATACGCAGTATTTT.

This clonotype has more than one count but fewer than ten. The V call is TRBV4-1, the J call TRBJ2-7; D is perhaps TRBD1 (5 bases). The CDR3 loop spans 15 amino acids. The V end lost 0 bases, the J end lost 2 bases, and 11 bases lay between the germline ends. Germline V lookup: CDR1 MGHRA, CDR2 YSYEKL. CDR3 nucleotides: TGCGCCAGCAGCCAAGATCGCGACAGACCCTACGAGCAGTACTTC. Translating gives CASSQDRDRPYEQYF.

The rearrangement links TRBV7-9 to TRBJ2-1; D possibly corresponds to TRBD1 (6 bases). Germline V CDR1 and CDR2: SEHNR, FQNEAQ (reference sequence). Trimming stripped 8 bases from V and 9 bases from J, with 17 bases between. The length of the CDR3 is 13 residues. CDR3 DNA sequence: TGTGCCAGCTCAGAAGTGGGGGCAGGTGAGCAGTTCTTC. Amino acid sequence: CASSEVGAGEQFF.

This clonotype was seen only a few times. V and J are TRBV25-1 and TRBJ2-3; tentative D call: TRBD1 (5 bases). Germline values: CDR1 MGHDK, CDR2 SYGVNS. The germline V and J ends were trimmed by 6 bases and 5 bases, with 15 bases remaining between them. CDR3 length: 14 amino acids. The CDR3 region has the DNA TGTGCCAGCAGGAAAGTGACAGTTGGAGATACGCAGTATTTT. Translated, it gives CASRKVTVGDTQYF.

This clonotype was seen many times. J is TRBJ2-3 and V is TRBV24-1; D is perhaps TRBD1 (6 bases). Germline lookup yields CDR1 KGHDR and CDR2 SFDVKD. The V gene lost 4 bases and the J gene lost 2 bases, with 15 bases spanning the gap. CDR3 length: 16 amino acids. This CDR3 reads CATSDPDRDSTDTQYF. The CDR3, as DNA: TGTGCCACCAGTGACCCGGACAGAGATTCCACAGATACGCAGTATTTT.

The chain recombines TRBV7-8 with TRBJ1-4; D is unclear. The CDR3 totals 19 residues. The V end was cut by 5 bases, the J end by 5 bases, with 27 bases between. CDR1 and CDR2 from the germline V gene are SGHVS and FQNEAQ. Written as DNA, the CDR3 is TGTGCCAGCAGCCTAATATTACCGGGATTCCATACCTCGAATGAAAAACTGTTTTTT. The encoded protein is CASSLILPGFHTSNEKLFF.

The rearrangement uses TRBV5-1 and TRBJ1-4; a weak D match, TRBD1 (6 bases). Germline V lookup: CDR1 SGHRS, CDR2 YFSETQ. V lost 5 bases, J lost 3 bases, and 8 bases lay in between. This CDR3 region has 13 residues. The CDR3 DNA follows: TGCGCCAGCAGAGGACAGCCTAATGAAAAACTGTTTTTT. Amino acids: CASRGQPNEKLFF.

J is TRBJ2-1 and V is TRBV20-1; D may be TRBD1 or TRBD2 (5 bases each). V gave up 1 base and J gave up 1 base, with 11 bases separating them. In germline, CDR1 is DFQATT, CDR2 SNEGSKA (reference sequence). The CDR3 has 15 residues. DNA for the CDR3: TGCAGTGCTAGAGTCAGGGCGGGTTCCTACAATGAGCAGTTCTTC. Encoded protein: CSARVRAGSYNEQFF.

This clonotype appeared a few times. The CDR3 DNA sequence: TGCGCCAGCAGCTTAGGCCTCGGCAACATGGCAGATACGCAGTATTTT. Protein: CASSLGLGNMADTQYF. The V and J genes are TRBV5-1 and TRBJ2-3; D is undetermined. Between the trimmed V and J ends, which lost 2 bases and 4 bases, there was a span of 17 bases. Germline V CDR1 and CDR2: SGHRS, YFSETQ. This CDR3 has 16 amino acids. Based on the CDR3 plus reference TRBV5-1 and TRBJ2-3, the full variable domain is KAGVTQTPRYLIKTRGQQVTLSCSPISGHRSVSWYQQTPGQGLQFLFEYFSETQRNKGNFPGRFSGRQFSNSRSEMNVSTLELGDSALYLCASSLGLGNMADTQYFGPGTRLTVL.

This clonotype was counted at least ten times. The V call is TRBV7-9, the J call TRBJ2-1, with TRBD2 identical over 12 bases. Germline trimming cut 10 bases from V and 6 bases from J; bases unmatched to any gene: 7. From germline, CDR1 is SEHNR and CDR2 FQNEAQ (reference sequence). The CDR3 extends over 14 amino acids. CDR3 in amino acids: CAIGGTSGSNEQFF. The CDR3 DNA is TGTGCCATTGGGGGGACTAGCGGGTCCAATGAGCAGTTCTTC.

The rearrangement uses TRBV28 and TRBJ1-1; D may be TRBD1 (5 bases). Deletions cut 4 bases from V and 1 base from J, with 13 bases between. The CDR3 spans 15 residues. The germline CDR1 and CDR2 sequences are MDHEN and SYDVKM. The CDR3 here is CASSSWGVTNTEAFF. The CDR3 DNA is TGTGCCAGCAGTTCCTGGGGGGTTACGAACACTGAAGCTTTCTTT.

V gene TRBV3-1 combines with J gene TRBJ1-1; D unclear. Germline V gene data show CDR1 as LGHDT and CDR2 as YNNKEL (reference sequence). The CDR3 runs 15 residues. Trimming took off 5 bases at V and 3 bases at J, with 16 bases between the two ends. The CDR3 here is CASSMGSERDTEAFF. CDR3 DNA sequence: TGTGCCAGCAGCATGGGGTCAGAGAGGGACACTGAAGCTTTCTTT.

V and J are TRBV4-2 and TRBJ2-7; D is perhaps TRBD2 (6 bases). Trimming took 2 bases from V and 5 from J, leaving 16 bases between them. The germline CDR1 and CDR2 sequences are LGHNA and YNFKEQ. The CDR3 consists of 15 residues. CDR3 bases: TGTGCCAGCAGCCAAAGATGGGGGGTTAGTGACGAGCAGTACGTC. Amino acids: CASSQRWGVSDEQYV.

The V gene is TRBV5-1, the J gene TRBJ2-5, with D possibly called TRBD1 or TRBD2 (6 bases each). Germline CDR1 reads SGHRS; CDR2 reads YFSETQ. This CDR3 is 14 amino acids long. V lost 0 bases to trimming and J lost 4 bases, with 10 bases between them. The CDR3 nucleotides are TGCGCCAGCAGCTTGGTACAGGGAGGAGAGACCCAGTACTTC. It yields the protein CASSLVQGGETQYF.

The V call is TRBV7-2, the J call TRBJ2-3, with TRBD2 identical over 11 bases. The CDR3 length is 17 residues. CDR1 and CDR2 from the germline V gene are SGHTA and FQGNSA. J lost 0 bases, V lost 2 bases, and 4 bases had no gene match. The CDR3 here is CASSLSRLAGSTDTQYF. In DNA, the CDR3 is TGTGCCAGCAGCTTAAGCAGACTAGCGGGGAGCACAGATACGCAGTATTTT.

This clonotype has a count of ten or more. This chain connects TRBV20-1 to TRBJ1-5, with unresolved D. CDR1 and CDR2 from the germline V gene are DFQATT and SNEGSKA (reference sequence). Trimming removed 5 bases at V and 5 bases at J, with 19 bases between. This CDR3 has 15 residues. CDR3 residues: CSARFAKFADQPQHF. The CDR3, as DNA: TGCAGTGCTCGGTTCGCGAAATTCGCCGATCAGCCCCAGCATTTT.

The CDR3 is CASSTGTADEKLFF. In DNA, the CDR3 is TGTGCCAGCTCTACCGGGACAGCGGATGAAAAACTGTTTTTT. J is TRBJ1-4 and V is TRBV18; 7 nucleotides line up with TRBD1. V dropped 6 bases and J dropped 6; count of bases not matched to a gene: 7. Looked up from germline, CDR1 is KGHSH and CDR2 is LQKENI. This CDR3 region has 14 residues.

CDR3 bases: TGTGCCAGCTCACCACCGCGCGGGGGGGGGTCCTACGAGCAGTACTTC. It encodes CASSPPRGGGSYEQYF. The chain uses TRBV18 and TRBJ2-7; 9 bases agree with TRBD2. V gave up 0 bases and J gave up 1 base; unmatched junction bases: 4. There are 16 residues in the CDR3. Germline values: CDR1 KGHSH, CDR2 LQKENI.

The rearrangement uses TRBV5-6 and TRBJ2-7, with D unresolved. The V and J ends lost 0 bases and 3 bases respectively, with 7 bases between them. Germline lookup yields CDR1 SGHDT and CDR2 YYEEEE. The CDR3 runs 13 residues. DNA for the CDR3: TGTGCCAGCAGCTTGGCGGAGTACTACGAGCAGTACTTC. Translation gives CASSLAEYYEQYF.

This clonotype has just a few counts. A junction end diverges from the germline sequence, so it may reflect a read error. This chain joins TRBV6-1 and TRBJ2-7; D may be TRBD2 (6 bases). Per germline, CDR1 MNHNS and CDR2 SASEGT. The CDR3 runs 14 residues. For the CDR3, the DNA is TGTGCCAGCAGCCCAGGCCTGGCTAGCGCGGAGTGGGACTTC. Translation: CASSPGLASAEWDF.

The V call is TRBV6-2 or TRBV6-3, the J call TRBJ2-2; TRBD1 matches at 8 bases. V dropped 2 bases and J dropped 0; count of bases not matched to a gene: 2. The V gene's germline CDR1 is MNHEY and CDR2 SVGEGT. The CDR3 contains 16 residues. The CDR3 spells CASSYPDRANTGELFF. The CDR3 coding sequence is TGTGCCAGCAGTTACCCGGACAGGGCGAACACCGGGGAGCTGTTTTTT.

The CDR3 DNA reads TGTGCCATCAGTGAGGTGGGTTCTAACTTGTTTCGGGGTTGGACCCAGCATTTT. Amino acids: CAISEVGSNLFRGWTQHF. This chain connects TRBV10-3 to TRBJ1-5; D is uncertain. Germline loops: CDR1 ENHRY, CDR2 SYGVKD. This CDR3 has 18 residues. V was shortened by 2 bases and J by 11 bases, with 28 bases between the two germline ends.

This clonotype was detected a few times. The J gene is TRBJ1-4, the V gene TRBV6-2 or TRBV6-3; D remains unclear. The V end was cut by 5 bases, the J end by 3 bases, with 4 bases between. Germline lookup yields CDR1 MNHEY and CDR2 SVGEGT. The CDR3 spans 12 residues. For the CDR3, the DNA is TGTGCCAGCAGTACGCCTAATGAAAAACTGTTTTTT. Amino acid sequence: CASSTPNEKLFF.

Only a few counts were recorded for this clonotype. The chain carries TRBV6-6 and TRBJ2-2, with 8 bases fitting TRBD1. The germline V gene encodes CDR1 MNHNY and CDR2 SVGAGI (reference sequence). The CDR3 covers 13 residues. Germline trimming cut 11 bases from V and 7 bases from J; bases unmatched to any gene: 9. CDR3 loop: CAGSTGAVGELFF. DNA for the CDR3: TGTGCCGGGTCGACAGGGGCGGTCGGGGAGCTGTTTTTT.

This clonotype was detected ten times or more. V gene TRBV7-9 combines with J gene TRBJ2-1; tentative D call: TRBD2 (5 bases). V was pared by 6 bases and J by 0 bases, with 15 bases between. Germline assignment: CDR1 SEHNR and CDR2 FQNEAQ (reference sequence). CDR3 length: 16 amino acids. This CDR3 reads CASRAYGDPSYNEQFF. The CDR3 DNA is TGTGCCAGCAGGGCCTACGGGGATCCCTCCTACAATGAGCAGTTCTTC. Supplemented by reference TRBV7-9 and TRBJ2-1, the full variable domain reads DTGVSQNPRHKITKRGQNVTFRCDPISEHNRLYWYRQTLGQGPEFLTYFQNEAQLEKSRLLSDRFSAERPKGSFSTLEIQRTEQGDSAMYLCASRAYGDPSYNEQFFGPGTRLTVL.

Only a few counts were recorded for this clonotype. One end of the junction does not line up with germline, which may come from a read error. The chain employs TRBV6-4 and TRBJ2-1; 12 nucleotides line up with TRBD2. The CDR3 length is 13 residues. Germline CDR1 and CDR2: MRHNA and SNTAGT. This CDR3 is CASSARTSGAEIF. The CDR3 bases are TGTGCCAGCAGTGCACGGACTAGCGGGGCGGAGATCTTC.